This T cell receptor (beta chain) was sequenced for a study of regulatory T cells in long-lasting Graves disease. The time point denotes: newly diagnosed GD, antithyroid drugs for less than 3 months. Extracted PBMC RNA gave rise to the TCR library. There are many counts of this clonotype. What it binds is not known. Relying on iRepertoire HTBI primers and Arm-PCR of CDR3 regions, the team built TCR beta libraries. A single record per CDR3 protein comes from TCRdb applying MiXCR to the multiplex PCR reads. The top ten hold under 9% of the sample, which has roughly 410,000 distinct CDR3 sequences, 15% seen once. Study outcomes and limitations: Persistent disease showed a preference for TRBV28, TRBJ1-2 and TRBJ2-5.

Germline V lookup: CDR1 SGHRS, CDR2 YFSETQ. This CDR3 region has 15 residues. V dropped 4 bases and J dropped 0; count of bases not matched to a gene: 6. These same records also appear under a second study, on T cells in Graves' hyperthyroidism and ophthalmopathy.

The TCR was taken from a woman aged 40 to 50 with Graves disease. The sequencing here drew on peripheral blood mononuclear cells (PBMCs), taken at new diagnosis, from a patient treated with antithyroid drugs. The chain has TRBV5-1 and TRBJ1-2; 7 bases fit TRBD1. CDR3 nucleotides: TGCGCCAGCAGCACTGGGGACAGCACTAACTATGGCTACACCTTC. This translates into CASSTGDSTNYGYTF.